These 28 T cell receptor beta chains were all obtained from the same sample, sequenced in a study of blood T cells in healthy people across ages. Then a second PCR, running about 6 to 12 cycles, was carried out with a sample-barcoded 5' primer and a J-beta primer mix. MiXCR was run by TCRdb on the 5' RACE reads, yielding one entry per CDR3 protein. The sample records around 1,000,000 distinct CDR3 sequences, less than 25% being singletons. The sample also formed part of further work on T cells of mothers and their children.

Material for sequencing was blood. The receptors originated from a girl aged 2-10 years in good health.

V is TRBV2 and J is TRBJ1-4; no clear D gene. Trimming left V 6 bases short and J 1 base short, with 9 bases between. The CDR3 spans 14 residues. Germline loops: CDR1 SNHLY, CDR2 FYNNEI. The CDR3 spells CASRVDGTNEKLFF. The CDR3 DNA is TGTGCCAGCAGAGTCGACGGAACTAATGAAAAACTGTTTTTT.

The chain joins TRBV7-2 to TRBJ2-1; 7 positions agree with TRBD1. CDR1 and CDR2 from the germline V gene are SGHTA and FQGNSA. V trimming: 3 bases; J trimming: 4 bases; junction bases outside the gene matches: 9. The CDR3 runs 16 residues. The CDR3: CASSLFGQDSYNEQFF. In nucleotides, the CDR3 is TGTGCCAGCAGCTTGTTCGGACAGGATTCTTACAATGAGCAGTTCTTC.

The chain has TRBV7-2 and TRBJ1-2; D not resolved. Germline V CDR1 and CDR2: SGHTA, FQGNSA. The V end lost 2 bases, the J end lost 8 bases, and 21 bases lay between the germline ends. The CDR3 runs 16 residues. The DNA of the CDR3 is TGTGCCAGCAGCTTAACCCGAGGAAATCCATCGGAAGGCTACACCTTC. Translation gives CASSLTRGNPSEGYTF.

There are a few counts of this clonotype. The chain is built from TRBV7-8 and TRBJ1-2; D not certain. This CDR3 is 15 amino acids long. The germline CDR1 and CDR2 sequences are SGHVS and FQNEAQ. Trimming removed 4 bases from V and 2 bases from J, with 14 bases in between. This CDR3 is CASSSRTLANYGYTF. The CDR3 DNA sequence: TGTGCCAGCAGCTCGAGGACCCTGGCAAACTATGGCTACACCTTC.

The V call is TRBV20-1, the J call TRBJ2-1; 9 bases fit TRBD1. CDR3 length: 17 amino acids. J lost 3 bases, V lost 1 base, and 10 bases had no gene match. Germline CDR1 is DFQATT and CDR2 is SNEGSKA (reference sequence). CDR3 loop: CSARGQVMTGGYNEQFF. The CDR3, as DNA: TGCAGTGCTAGAGGGCAGGTTATGACAGGGGGCTACAATGAGCAGTTCTTC.

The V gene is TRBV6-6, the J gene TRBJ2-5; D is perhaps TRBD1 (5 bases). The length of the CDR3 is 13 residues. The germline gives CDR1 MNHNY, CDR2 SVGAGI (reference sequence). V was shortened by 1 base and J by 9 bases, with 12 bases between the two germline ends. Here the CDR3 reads CASSYLDQQAQYF. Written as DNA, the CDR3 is TGTGCCAGCAGTTACTTGGATCAACAGGCCCAGTACTTC.

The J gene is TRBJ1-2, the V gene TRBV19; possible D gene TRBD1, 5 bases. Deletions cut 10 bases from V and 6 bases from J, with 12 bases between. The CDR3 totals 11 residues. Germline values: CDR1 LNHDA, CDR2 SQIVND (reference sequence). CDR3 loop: CATEEGNGYTF. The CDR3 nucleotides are TGTGCCACCGAGGAGGGGAATGGCTACACCTTC.

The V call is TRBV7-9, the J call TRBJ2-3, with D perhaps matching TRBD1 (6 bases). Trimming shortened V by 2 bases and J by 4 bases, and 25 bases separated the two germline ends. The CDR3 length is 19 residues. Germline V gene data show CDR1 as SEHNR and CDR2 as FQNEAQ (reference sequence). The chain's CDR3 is CASSLTRIGQSKGADTQYF. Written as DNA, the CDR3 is TGTGCCAGCAGCTTAACTAGGATTGGACAGTCCAAGGGAGCAGATACGCAGTATTTT.

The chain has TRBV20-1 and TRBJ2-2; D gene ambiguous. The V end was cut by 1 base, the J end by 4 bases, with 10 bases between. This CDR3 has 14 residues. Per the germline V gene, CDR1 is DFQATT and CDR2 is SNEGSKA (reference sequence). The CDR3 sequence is CSARVDPITGELFF. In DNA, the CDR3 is TGCAGTGCTAGAGTAGACCCCATCACCGGGGAGCTGTTTTTT.

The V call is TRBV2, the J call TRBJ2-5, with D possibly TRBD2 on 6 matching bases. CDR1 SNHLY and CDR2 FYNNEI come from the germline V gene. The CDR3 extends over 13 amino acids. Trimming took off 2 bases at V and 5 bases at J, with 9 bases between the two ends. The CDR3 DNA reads TGTGCCAGCAGTGAATGGGGGGTTGAGACCCAGTACTTC. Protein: CASSEWGVETQYF.

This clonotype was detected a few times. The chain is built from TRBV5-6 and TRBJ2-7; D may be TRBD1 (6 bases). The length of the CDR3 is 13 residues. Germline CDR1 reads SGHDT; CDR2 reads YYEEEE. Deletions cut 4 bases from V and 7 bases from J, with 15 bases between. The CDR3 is CASSLLYREEQYF. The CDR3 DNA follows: TGTGCCAGCAGCCTACTCTACAGGGAAGAGCAGTACTTC.

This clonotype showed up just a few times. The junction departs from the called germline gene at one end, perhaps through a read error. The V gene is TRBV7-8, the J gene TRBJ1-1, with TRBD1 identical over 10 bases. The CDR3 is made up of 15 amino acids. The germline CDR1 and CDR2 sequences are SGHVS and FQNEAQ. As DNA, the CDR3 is TGTGCCAGCGGCTTCCACGGACAGGGGGGCACTGAAGCTTTCTTT. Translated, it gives CASGFHGQGGTEAFF.

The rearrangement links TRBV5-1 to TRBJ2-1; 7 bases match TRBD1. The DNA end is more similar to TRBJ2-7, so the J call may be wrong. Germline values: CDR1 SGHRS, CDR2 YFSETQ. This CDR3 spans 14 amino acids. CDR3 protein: CASSSGQKLYEQYF. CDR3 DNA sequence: TGCGCCAGCAGCTCGGGACAGAAATTATACGAGCAGTACTTC.

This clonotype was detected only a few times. The CDR3 nucleotides read TGTGCCAGCAGTTTAGCGGGGCCCCTCTACAATGAGCAGTTCTTC. Its translation: CASSLAGPLYNEQFF. The J gene is TRBJ2-1, the V gene TRBV6-2 or TRBV6-3; 8 positions match TRBD2. CDR1 is MNHEY, CDR2 SVGEGT, per germline. The length of the CDR3 is 15 residues. V was pared by 4 bases and J by 3 bases, with 5 bases of the junction left unmatched.

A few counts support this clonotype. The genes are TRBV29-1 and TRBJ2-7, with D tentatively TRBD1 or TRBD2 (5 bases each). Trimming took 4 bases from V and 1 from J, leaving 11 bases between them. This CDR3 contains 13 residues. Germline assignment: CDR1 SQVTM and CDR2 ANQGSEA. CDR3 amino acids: CSVVGTDSYEQYF. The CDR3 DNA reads TGCAGCGTTGTTGGGACGGATTCCTACGAGCAGTACTTC.

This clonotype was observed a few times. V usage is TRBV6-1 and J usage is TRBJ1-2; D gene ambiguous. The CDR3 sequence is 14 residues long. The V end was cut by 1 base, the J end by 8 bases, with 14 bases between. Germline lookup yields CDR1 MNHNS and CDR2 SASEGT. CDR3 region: CASSEGWGSDGYTF. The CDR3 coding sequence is TGTGCCAGCAGTGAAGGTTGGGGTTCCGACGGCTACACCTTC.

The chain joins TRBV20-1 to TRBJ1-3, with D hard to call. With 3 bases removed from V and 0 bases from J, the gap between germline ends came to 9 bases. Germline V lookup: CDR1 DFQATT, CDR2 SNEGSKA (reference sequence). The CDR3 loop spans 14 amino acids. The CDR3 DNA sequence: TGCAGTGCTAGGGCAATGGACTCTGGAAACACCATATATTTT. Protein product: CSARAMDSGNTIYF.

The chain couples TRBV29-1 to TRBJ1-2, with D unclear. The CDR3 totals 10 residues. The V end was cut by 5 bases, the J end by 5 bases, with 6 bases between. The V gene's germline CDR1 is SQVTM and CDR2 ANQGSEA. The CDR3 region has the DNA TGCAGCGTTTTGGAATATGGCTACACCTTC. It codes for CSVLEYGYTF. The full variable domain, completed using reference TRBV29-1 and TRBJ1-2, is SAVISQKPSRDICQRGTSLTIQCQVDSQVTMMFWYRQQPGQSLTLIATANQGSEATYESGFVIDKFPISRPNLTFSTLTVSNMSPEDSSIYLCSVLEYGYTFGSGTRLTVV.

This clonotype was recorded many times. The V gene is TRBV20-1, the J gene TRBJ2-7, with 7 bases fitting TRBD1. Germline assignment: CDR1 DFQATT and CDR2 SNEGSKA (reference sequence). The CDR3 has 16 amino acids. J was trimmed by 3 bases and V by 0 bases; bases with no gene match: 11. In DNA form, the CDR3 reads TGCAGTGCTAGAGATTTTGAGGGGGCCGGATTCTACGAGCAGTACTTC. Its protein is CSARDFEGAGFYEQYF.

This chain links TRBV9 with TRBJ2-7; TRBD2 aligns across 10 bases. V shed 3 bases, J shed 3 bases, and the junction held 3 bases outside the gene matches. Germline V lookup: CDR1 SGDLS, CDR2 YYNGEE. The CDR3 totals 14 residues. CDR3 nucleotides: TGTGCCAGCAGCGCCCGGACTAGCGGCTACGAGCAGTACTTC. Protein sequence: CASSARTSGYEQYF.

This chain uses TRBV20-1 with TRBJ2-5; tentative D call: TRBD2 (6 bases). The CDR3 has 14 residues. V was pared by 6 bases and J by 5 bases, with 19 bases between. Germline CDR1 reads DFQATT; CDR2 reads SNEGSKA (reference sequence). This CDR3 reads CSAHPLFRGETQYF. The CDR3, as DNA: TGCAGTGCCCATCCCCTTTTTCGGGGGGAGACCCAGTACTTC.

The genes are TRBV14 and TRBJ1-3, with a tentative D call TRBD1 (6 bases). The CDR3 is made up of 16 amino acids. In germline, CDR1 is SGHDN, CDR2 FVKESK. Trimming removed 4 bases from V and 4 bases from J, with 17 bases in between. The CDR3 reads CASSLDVDSSGNTIYF. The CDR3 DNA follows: TGTGCCAGCAGCCTCGATGTGGACAGCTCCGGAAACACCATATATTTT.

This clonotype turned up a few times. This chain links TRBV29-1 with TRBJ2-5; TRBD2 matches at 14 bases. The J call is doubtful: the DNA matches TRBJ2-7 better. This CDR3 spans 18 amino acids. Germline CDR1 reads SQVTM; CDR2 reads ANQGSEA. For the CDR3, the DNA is TGCAGCGCCTTCGTTACCGGGACTAGCGGGAGTTTCACCTACGAGCAGTACTTC. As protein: CSAFVTGTSGSFTYEQYF.

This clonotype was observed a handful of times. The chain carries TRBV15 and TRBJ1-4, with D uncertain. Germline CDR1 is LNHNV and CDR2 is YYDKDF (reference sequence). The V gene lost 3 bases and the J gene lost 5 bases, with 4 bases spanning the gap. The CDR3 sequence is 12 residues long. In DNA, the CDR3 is TGTGCCACCAGCAGGGCAAATGAAAAACTGTTTTTT. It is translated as CATSRANEKLFF.

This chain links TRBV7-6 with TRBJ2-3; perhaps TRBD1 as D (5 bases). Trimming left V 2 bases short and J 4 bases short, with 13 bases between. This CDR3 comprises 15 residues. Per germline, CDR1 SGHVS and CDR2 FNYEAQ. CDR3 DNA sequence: TGTGCCAGCAGCTTAATAAGGGGTTCGGCAGATACGCAGTATTTT. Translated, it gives CASSLIRGSADTQYF.

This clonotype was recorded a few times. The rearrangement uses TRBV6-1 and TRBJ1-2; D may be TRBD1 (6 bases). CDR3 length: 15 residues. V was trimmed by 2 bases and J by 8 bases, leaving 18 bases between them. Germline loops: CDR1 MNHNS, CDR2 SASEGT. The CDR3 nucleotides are TGTGCCAGCAGTGAATTCTCCCCTGAAGGGGGGGGCTACACCTTC. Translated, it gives CASSEFSPEGGGYTF.

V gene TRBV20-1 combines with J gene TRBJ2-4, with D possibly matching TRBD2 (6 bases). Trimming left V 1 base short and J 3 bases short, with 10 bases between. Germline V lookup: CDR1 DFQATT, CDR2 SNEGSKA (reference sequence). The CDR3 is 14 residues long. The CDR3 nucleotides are TGCAGTGCTAGAGTGGCGGGGAACAAAAACATTCAGTACTTC. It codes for CSARVAGNKNIQYF.

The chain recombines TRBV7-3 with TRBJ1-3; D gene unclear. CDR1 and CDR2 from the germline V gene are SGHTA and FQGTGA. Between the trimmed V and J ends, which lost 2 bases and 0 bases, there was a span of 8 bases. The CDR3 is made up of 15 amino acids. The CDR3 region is CASSLGSYSGNTIYF. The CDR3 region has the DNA TGTGCCAGCAGCTTAGGGAGTTACTCTGGAAACACCATATATTTT. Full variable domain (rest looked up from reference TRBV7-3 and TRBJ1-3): GAGVSQTPSNKVTEKGKYVELRCDPISGHTALYWYRQSLGQGPEFLIYFQGTGAADDSGLPNDRFFAVRPEGSVSTLKIQRTERGDSAVYLCASSLGSYSGNTIYFGEGSWLTVV.